These 29 T cell receptor beta chains were sequenced from one sample in a study of T cells after yellow fever vaccination. TCRdb redid the calling of the 5' RACE reads with MiXCR, one entry per CDR3 protein. The table includes under 600,000 distinct CDR3 sequences, about a fifth detected once. Material: PBMCs, obtained approximately 22 days after the first yellow fever vaccination. Every receptor here comes from a man aged 18 to 35 who received the YFV17D yellow fever vaccine.

The chain joins TRBV6-4 to TRBJ1-5; no clear D gene. V was trimmed by 2 bases and J by 6 bases, leaving 14 bases between them. Germline V CDR1 and CDR2: MRHNA, SNTAGT. This CDR3 region has 15 residues. In DNA form, the CDR3 reads TGTGCCAGCAGTGACACGAATGAGGTTCGTCAGCCCCAGCATTTT. Translating it yields CASSDTNEVRQPQHF.

V is TRBV6-1 and J is TRBJ2-3; D not resolved. The CDR3 consists of 17 residues. V lost 4 bases and J lost 3, with 20 bases in between. Per germline, CDR1 MNHNS and CDR2 SASEGT. For the CDR3, the DNA is TGTGCCAGCAGTGCCGAGGCCTTTCCCCTGGGGACAGATACGCAGTATTTT. Encoded protein: CASSAEAFPLGTDTQYF.

The table lists this clonotype with many counts. The J gene is TRBJ1-1, the V gene TRBV20-1; possibly TRBD1 for D (6 bases). The germline CDR1 and CDR2 sequences are DFQATT and SNEGSKA (reference sequence). The CDR3 has 14 residues. Deletions cut 4 bases from V and 10 bases from J, with 22 bases between. The DNA of the CDR3 is TGCAGTGCTACCACCCCGGCAGGGGTGAGGGTAGCTTTCTTT. This sequence encodes CSATTPAGVRVAFF.

Of note for this clonotype: At one end, the junction sequence differs from germline, possibly due to a read error. V usage is TRBV7-7 and J usage is TRBJ2-1; D is uncertain. Germline CDR1 is SSHAT and CDR2 is FNYEAQ (reference sequence). CDR3 length equals 15 residues. CDR3 DNA sequence: TGTGCTAGCAGCTTAGGGCTAGTAGCCTACAATGAGCAGTTCTTC. It codes for CASSLGLVAYNEQFF.

The genes are TRBV18 and TRBJ2-2; tentative D call: TRBD2 (6 bases). Deletions cut 6 bases from V and 6 bases from J, with 17 bases between. Per the germline V gene, CDR1 is KGHSH and CDR2 is LQKENI. The CDR3 is 15 residues long. The chain's CDR3 is CASSPRGIPAGELFF. CDR3 DNA: TGTGCCAGCTCGCCCCGGGGGATTCCGGCCGGGGAGCTGTTTTTT.

There are many counts of this clonotype. V gene TRBV27 combines with J gene TRBJ1-6; 7 positions match TRBD1. CDR1 MNHEY and CDR2 SMNVEV come from the germline V gene (reference sequence). The junction had 10 bases not matched to a gene; V was cut back by 4 bases and J by 7 bases. The CDR3 is made up of 16 amino acids. The CDR3 region is CASSSPNYRGNSPLHF. The CDR3, as DNA: TGTGCCAGCAGTTCCCCTAATTACAGGGGCAATTCACCCCTCCACTTT.

The table lists this clonotype with a few counts. CDR3 in amino acids: CAWSVGTGVDNEQFF. The CDR3 nucleotides are TGTGCCTGGAGTGTAGGGACAGGGGTTGACAATGAGCAGTTCTTC. V and J are TRBV30 and TRBJ2-1, with TRBD1 matching over 10 bases. V shed 0 bases, J shed 5 bases, and the junction held 4 bases outside the gene matches. This CDR3 contains 15 residues. Germline assignment: CDR1 GTSNPN and CDR2 SVGIG (reference sequence).

The chain carries TRBV5-1 and TRBJ2-5, with TRBD1 matching over 9 bases. Trimming at V came to 5 bases and at J to 3 bases, leaving 8 bases not matched to a gene. The germline CDR1 and CDR2 sequences are SGHRS and YFSETQ. There are 15 residues in the CDR3. The CDR3 spells CASSATGTGKETQYF. The CDR3 DNA follows: TGCGCCAGCAGTGCCACAGGGACAGGGAAAGAGACCCAGTACTTC.

The V gene is TRBV3-1, the J gene TRBJ2-1; 9 bases agree with TRBD2. Germline V CDR1 and CDR2: LGHDT, YNNKEL (reference sequence). CDR3 length: 17 amino acids. Trimming took 2 bases from V and 4 from J; bases not matched to a gene: 9. The CDR3 sequence: CASSQLPLAGTYNEQFF. The CDR3 DNA is TGTGCCAGCAGCCAACTACCCCTAGCGGGGACATACAATGAGCAGTTCTTC.

The J gene is TRBJ1-3, the V gene TRBV7-2; D uncertain. The germline CDR1 and CDR2 sequences are SGHTA and FQGNSA. The CDR3 extends over 15 amino acids. Trimming took 2 bases from V and 0 from J, leaving 8 bases between them. CDR3: CASSLRESSGNTIYF. In DNA form, the CDR3 reads TGTGCCAGCAGCTTAAGGGAGAGCTCTGGAAACACCATATATTTT. Drawing the rest from reference TRBV7-2 and TRBJ1-3, the complete variable domain is GAGVSQSPSNKVTEKGKDVELRCDPISGHTALYWYRQSLGQGLEFLIYFQGNSAPDKSGLPSDRFSAERTGGSVSTLTIQRTQQEDSAVYLCASSLRESSGNTIYFGEGSWLTVV.

The chain uses TRBV5-4 and TRBJ2-7; D is possibly TRBD2 (5 bases). V gave up 1 base and J gave up 5 bases, with 13 bases separating them. There are 14 residues in the CDR3. Looked up from germline, CDR1 is SGHNT and CDR2 is YYREEE (reference sequence). CDR3 residues: CASSLTRASHEQYF. The CDR3 DNA reads TGTGCCAGCAGCTTGACGCGGGCCAGCCACGAGCAGTACTTC.

Only a few counts were recorded for this clonotype. The chain is built from TRBV7-8 and TRBJ2-1; D may be TRBD1 (5 bases). Germline V gene sequence: CDR1 SGHVS, CDR2 FQNEAQ. The CDR3 runs to 15 residues. The ends were cut back, 6 bases at V and 0 bases at J, with 12 bases in the middle. The CDR3 loop is CASSRQTYSYNEQFF. The CDR3 region has the DNA TGTGCCAGCAGTAGACAGACCTACTCCTACAATGAGCAGTTCTTC.

This clonotype was detected a few times. The gene calls are TRBV20-1 and TRBJ2-3; no clear D gene. V lost 0 bases and J lost 5, with 3 bases in between. This CDR3 contains 11 residues. Germline V lookup: CDR1 DFQATT, CDR2 SNEGSKA (reference sequence). This CDR3 reads CSAREGDTQYF. For the CDR3, the DNA is TGCAGTGCTAGAGAGGGAGATACGCAGTATTTT.

The J gene is TRBJ2-2, the V gene TRBV29-1; 10 nucleotides line up with TRBD2. J lost 8 bases, V lost 3 bases, and 3 bases had no gene match. This CDR3 spans 13 amino acids. Germline lookup yields CDR1 SQVTM and CDR2 ANQGSEA. The CDR3 protein is CSVETSGYGELFF. CDR3 sequence (DNA): TGCAGCGTTGAGACTAGCGGGTATGGGGAGCTGTTTTTT.

The V and J genes are TRBV6-1 and TRBJ1-2; maybe TRBD1 (5 bases). The germline V gene encodes CDR1 MNHNS and CDR2 SASEGT. Trimming shortened V by 6 bases and J by 8 bases, and 19 bases separated the two germline ends. There are 14 residues in the CDR3. The CDR3 is CASRTRGYGQGYTF. CDR3 coding DNA: TGTGCCAGCAGAACCCGGGGCTACGGCCAGGGCTACACCTTC.

This clonotype was seen a few times. The gene calls are TRBV7-2 and TRBJ2-7; D is possibly TRBD1 (5 bases). The CDR3 spans 13 residues. Germline V lookup: CDR1 SGHTA, CDR2 FQGNSA. Trimming pared 3 bases from V and 3 bases from J, leaving 9 bases between. CDR3 in amino acids: CASSFSGRYEQYF. In DNA form, the CDR3 reads TGTGCCAGCAGCTTCTCAGGGCGCTACGAGCAGTACTTC.

This chain uses TRBV7-6 with TRBJ1-2; tentatively, D is TRBD1 (5 bases). The length of the CDR3 is 15 residues. The V gene's germline CDR1 is SGHVS and CDR2 FNYEAQ. V dropped 5 bases and J dropped 4 bases, with 17 bases sitting between them. The CDR3 DNA sequence: TGTGCCAGCAGCCCCACCGACCTAGGGGCCTATGGCTACACCTTC. The encoded protein is CASSPTDLGAYGYTF.

This clonotype was counted a few times. The chain links TRBV5-6 to TRBJ1-4; TRBD1 agrees at 11 bases. The junction had 6 bases not matched to a gene; V was cut back by 3 bases and J by 8 bases. Germline assignment: CDR1 SGHDT and CDR2 YYEEEE. This CDR3 contains 15 residues. Here the CDR3 DNA reads TGTGCCAGCAGCTCAGGACAGGGGGCAGGAGAAAAACTGTTTTTT. Its translation: CASSSGQGAGEKLFF.

This chain connects TRBV15 to TRBJ2-1; 7 positions agree with TRBD2. Per germline, CDR1 LNHNV and CDR2 YYDKDF (reference sequence). V dropped 0 bases and J dropped 4; count of bases not matched to a gene: 3. The CDR3 is made up of 15 amino acids. The CDR3 reads CATSRDLAEYNEQFF. The CDR3 DNA sequence: TGTGCCACCAGCAGAGATCTAGCGGAGTACAATGAGCAGTTCTTC.

This clonotype showed up just a few times. The chain carries TRBV27 and TRBJ1-1; D ambiguous. V lost 3 bases, J lost 2 bases, and 13 bases lay in between. Per germline, CDR1 MNHEY and CDR2 SMNVEV (reference sequence). This CDR3 contains 15 residues. The CDR3 here is CASSFSPQFNTEAFF. The CDR3 DNA follows: TGTGCCAGCAGTTTCTCACCACAGTTTAACACTGAAGCTTTCTTT.

V usage is TRBV3-1 and J usage is TRBJ2-1; no reliable D call. Trimming took 1 base from V and 0 from J, leaving 4 bases between them. The length of the CDR3 is 14 residues. CDR1 LGHDT and CDR2 YNNKEL come from the germline V gene (reference sequence). The CDR3 DNA sequence: TGTGCCAGCAGCCAAGCACTCTCCTACAATGAGCAGTTCTTC. Encoded protein: CASSQALSYNEQFF.

This clonotype has just a few counts. The chain employs TRBV7-9 and TRBJ2-3; 12 nucleotides match TRBD2. The J segment lost 5 bases and the V segment lost 4 bases, leaving 4 bases of the junction unmatched. The CDR3 is made up of 15 amino acids. Germline V gene sequence: CDR1 SEHNR, CDR2 FQNEAQ (reference sequence). The CDR3 region has the DNA TGTGCCAGCAGCTCTAGCGGGGGGGCCATAGATACGCAGTATTTT. Its protein product is CASSSSGGAIDTQYF.

The sample holds many counts of this clonotype. This chain uses TRBV5-1 with TRBJ2-2; D is possibly TRBD1 or TRBD2 (5 bases each). Trimming took off 4 bases at V and 5 bases at J, with 15 bases between the two ends. Germline V CDR1 and CDR2: SGHRS, YFSETQ. The CDR3 is 15 residues long. The CDR3 bases are TGCGCCAGCAGCCTGCTTTTGGGGGAAACCGGGGAGCTGTTTTTT. Translating gives CASSLLLGETGELFF.

The CDR3 region has the DNA TGTGCCAGCAGCCCAGGGACAGGGACGGATGAAAAACTGTTTTTT. Its protein is CASSPGTGTDEKLFF. The V gene is TRBV5-6, the J gene TRBJ1-4; 9 nucleotides align to TRBD1. The ends lost 4 bases at V and 6 bases at J; junction bases unmatched: 7. The CDR3 contains 15 residues. The germline V gene encodes CDR1 SGHDT and CDR2 YYEEEE.

The CDR3: CASRQDQILGGTQYF. The CDR3 DNA is TGTGCCAGCAGACAGGACCAAATCCTAGGTGGTACGCAGTATTTT. The chain has TRBV5-5 and TRBJ2-3, with D maybe TRBD1 (5 bases). This CDR3 region has 15 residues. The V end lost 5 bases, the J end lost 8 bases, and 21 bases lay between the germline ends. Germline CDR1 reads SGHKS; CDR2 reads YYEKEE (reference sequence).

In this sample, this clonotype turned up a few times. The J gene is TRBJ2-4, the V gene TRBV6-5; TRBD1 matches at 7 bases. From germline, CDR1 is MNHEY and CDR2 SVGAGI. This CDR3 has 17 residues. V gave up 0 bases and J gave up 1 base; unmatched junction bases: 6. The CDR3 DNA sequence: TGTGCCAGCAGTTACTCTTACAGGGGTAGTGCCAAAAACATTCAGTACTTC. As protein: CASSYSYRGSAKNIQYF.

This clonotype showed up just a few times. The CDR3 reads CASSLEDWGTEAFF. The CDR3 nucleotides are TGTGCCAGCAGCTTAGAGGACTGGGGCACTGAAGCTTTCTTT. The V gene is TRBV7-8, the J gene TRBJ1-1; no clear D gene. This CDR3 is 14 amino acids long. Germline-derived CDR1 and CDR2 are SGHVS and FQNEAQ. Deletions cut 1 base from V and 4 bases from J, with 10 bases between.

The chain recombines TRBV18 with TRBJ1-2; 7 nucleotides line up with TRBD1. The CDR3 has 15 residues. Unmatched junction bases numbered 11, after V lost 2 bases and J lost 8 bases. The germline V gene has CDR1 KGHSH and CDR2 LQKENI. CDR3 protein: CASSPATGTERGYTF. The CDR3 DNA reads as TGTGCCAGCTCACCAGCGACCGGGACAGAGAGGGGCTACACCTTC.

The V and J genes are TRBV6-2 or TRBV6-3 and TRBJ1-1, with TRBD1 as a possible D gene (6 bases). Germline lookup yields CDR1 MNHEY and CDR2 SVGEGT. The CDR3 is made up of 15 amino acids. Deletions cut 2 bases from V and 4 bases from J, with 14 bases between. CDR3 loop: CASSYLGQGSTEAFF. CDR3 DNA sequence: TGTGCCAGCAGTTACCTCGGGCAGGGGAGCACTGAAGCTTTCTTT.